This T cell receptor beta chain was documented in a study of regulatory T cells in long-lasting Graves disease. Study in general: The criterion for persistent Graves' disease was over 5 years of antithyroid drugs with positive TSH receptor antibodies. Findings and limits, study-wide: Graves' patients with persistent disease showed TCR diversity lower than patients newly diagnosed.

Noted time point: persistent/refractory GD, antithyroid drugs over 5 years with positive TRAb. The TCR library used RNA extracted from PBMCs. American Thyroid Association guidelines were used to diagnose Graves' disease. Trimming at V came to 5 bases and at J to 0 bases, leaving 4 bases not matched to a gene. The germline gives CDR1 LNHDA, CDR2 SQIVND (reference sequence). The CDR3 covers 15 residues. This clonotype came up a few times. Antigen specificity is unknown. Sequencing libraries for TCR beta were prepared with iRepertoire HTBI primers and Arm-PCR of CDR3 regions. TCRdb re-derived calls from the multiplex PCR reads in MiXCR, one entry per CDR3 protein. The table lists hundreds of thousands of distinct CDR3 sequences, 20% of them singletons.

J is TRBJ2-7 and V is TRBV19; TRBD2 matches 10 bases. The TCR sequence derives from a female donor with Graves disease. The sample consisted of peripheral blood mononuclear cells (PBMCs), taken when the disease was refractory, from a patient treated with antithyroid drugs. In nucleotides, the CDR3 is TGTGCCAGTAGTCCCTCTAGCGGGAGCTCCTACGAGCAGTACTTC. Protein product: CASSPSSGSSYEQYF.